This TCR beta chain was identified in a study of cytomegalovirus exposure and HLA in healthy donors. V lost 2 bases and J lost 7; bases outside the gene matches: 7. The CDR3 contains 14 residues. In germline, CDR1 is MNHEY, CDR2 SVGAGI. PCR amplification relied on 60 Vbeta primers (plus 13 Jbeta primers). Method: immunoSEQ multiplex PCR; TCRdb's copy keeps in-frame clones and lacks some. The table records 90,000 to 120,000 clones, 65% to 85% of them present only once. V is TRBV6-5 and J is TRBJ1-1, with 7 bases matching TRBD1. The sample consisted of PBMCs. The sequence derives from a man younger than 40 in good health and CMV-seronegative. The DNA of the CDR3 is TGTGCCAGCAGTTACAAGGGGGCAGCCCTTGAAGCTTTCTTT. Translating it yields CASSYKGAALEAFF.